The 23 T cell receptor beta chains listed next were all sequenced from one sample in a study of control samples from healthy donors and cancer patients. TCRdb's table, derived via immunoSEQ multiplex PCR, lists solely in-frame clones and lacks some. This table holds 350,000 to 450,000 clones, around 90% found once. The specimen was PBMCs. The receptors were gathered from a man in his forties with head and neck cancer.

The J gene is TRBJ2-7, the V gene TRBV5-8; a possible D gene is TRBD2 (5 bases). The CDR3 covers 14 residues. Germline V gene sequence: CDR1 SGHTS, CDR2 YDEGEE. V lost 7 bases, J lost 2 bases, and 16 bases lay in between. The CDR3 DNA reads TGTGCCAGCTGGTACCGGGAAACTACCTACGAGCAGTACTTC. Translated: CASWYRETTYEQYF.

The chain couples TRBV18 to TRBJ1-3, with D possibly being TRBD1 (5 bases). Germline assignment: CDR1 KGHSH and CDR2 LQKENI. The V gene lost 6 bases and the J gene lost 8 bases, with 14 bases spanning the gap. This CDR3 spans 13 amino acids. CDR3 DNA sequence: TGTGCCAGCTCGGAGTCACAGGAGGACACCATATATTTT. Amino acids: CASSESQEDTIYF.

This chain uses TRBV27 with TRBJ2-2; TRBD1 is a possible D gene (6 bases). Germline V gene data show CDR1 as MNHEY and CDR2 as SMNVEV (reference sequence). V was clipped by 4 bases and J by 5 bases, with 20 bases between them. This CDR3 has 17 amino acids. This chain's CDR3 is CASSSTGNELGTGELFF. The CDR3 bases are TGTGCCAGCAGTTCTACAGGGAATGAGCTGGGGACCGGGGAGCTGTTTTTT.

This chain connects TRBV7-9 to TRBJ2-7; 7 nucleotides agree with TRBD1. V shed 4 bases, J shed 6 bases, and the junction held 12 bases outside the gene matches. This CDR3 is built from 15 residues. CDR1 SEHNR and CDR2 FQNEAQ come from the germline V gene (reference sequence). The CDR3 spells CASSSIHDRVGEQYF. The CDR3, as DNA: TGTGCCAGCAGCTCAATACATGACAGGGTGGGCGAGCAGTACTTC.

The genes are TRBV7-3 and TRBJ2-1, with 7 bases that match TRBD1. The junction had 7 bases not matched to a gene; V was cut back by 5 bases and J by 3 bases. This CDR3 is built from 15 residues. Germline V gives CDR1 SGHTA, CDR2 FQGTGA. CDR3 DNA: TGTGCCAGCAGCCAATTAGGGGGCGGCTACAATGAGCAGTTCTTC. As protein: CASSQLGGGYNEQFF.

The chain links TRBV3-1 (or the pseudogene TRBV3-2) to TRBJ2-1; D may be TRBD2 (6 bases). Germline V CDR1 and CDR2: LGHDT, YNNKEL (reference sequence). This CDR3 has 12 amino acids. V lost 6 bases and J lost 10, with 13 bases in between. The CDR3 loop reads CASRTGLREQFF. For the CDR3, the DNA is TGTGCCAGCAGAACGGGACTTCGAGAGCAGTTCTTC.

The chain is built from TRBV6-2 or TRBV6-3 and TRBJ1-5; 7 bases are a match to TRBD1. Germline CDR1 and CDR2: MNHEY and SVGEGT. Trimming took 5 bases from V and 0 from J; bases not matched to a gene: 4. The CDR3 sequence is 15 residues long. The CDR3 sequence is CASSTRQGSNQPQHF. The CDR3 DNA is TGTGCCAGCAGTACCCGACAGGGTAGCAATCAGCCCCAGCATTTT.

The V and J genes are TRBV11-2 and TRBJ1-4; D may be TRBD1 (5 bases). V dropped 1 base and J dropped 5 bases, with 14 bases sitting between them. The CDR3 covers 16 residues. CDR1 and CDR2 from the germline V gene are SGHAT and FQNNGV. CDR3 sequence: CASSLAGWAGNEKLFF. CDR3 bases: TGTGCCAGCAGCTTAGCCGGTTGGGCAGGGAATGAAAAACTGTTTTTT.

The chain employs TRBV18 and TRBJ2-5; D remains ambiguous. This CDR3 region has 13 residues. Between the trimmed V and J ends, which lost 3 bases and 4 bases, there was a span of 9 bases. Germline values: CDR1 KGHSH, CDR2 LQKENI. The CDR3 loop reads CASSPGNLETQYF. The DNA of the CDR3 is TGTGCCAGCTCACCCGGAAATTTAGAGACCCAGTACTTC.

The rearrangement joins TRBV28 to TRBJ2-7; either TRBD1 or TRBD2 may fit D (5 bases each). The CDR3 has 14 amino acids. V was shortened by 7 bases and J by 3 bases, with 16 bases between the two germline ends. Looked up from germline, CDR1 is MDHEN and CDR2 is SYDVKM. This chain's CDR3 is CASTPGRRIYEQYF. CDR3 nucleotides: TGTGCCAGCACCCCGGGACGGAGAATCTACGAGCAGTACTTC.

This chain links TRBV5-5 with TRBJ1-4; possible D gene TRBD1, 5 bases. The ends were cut back, 2 bases at V and 2 bases at J, with 10 bases in the middle. Germline CDR1 and CDR2: SGHKS and YYEKEE (reference sequence). This CDR3 is 15 amino acids long. In nucleotides, the CDR3 is TGTGCCAGCAGCTTAATGGGGGGTACTAATGAAAAACTGTTTTTT. Translation gives CASSLMGGTNEKLFF.

The chain recombines TRBV7-8 with TRBJ1-4; unclear D gene. This CDR3 has 13 residues. Germline CDR1 reads SGHVS; CDR2 reads FQNEAQ. V gave up 1 base and J gave up 10 bases, with 10 bases separating them. The CDR3 sequence: CASSLGDSAKLFF. The CDR3 DNA sequence: TGTGCCAGCAGCTTAGGGGATTCGGCAAAACTGTTTTTT.

This rearrangement joins TRBV9 to TRBJ1-4; D unresolved. Germline V gene lookup returns CDR1 SGDLS and CDR2 YYNGEE. V was trimmed by 4 bases and J by 8 bases, leaving 9 bases between them. This CDR3 comprises 12 residues. The chain's CDR3 is CASSRVGEKLFF. CDR3 nucleotide sequence: TGTGCCAGCAGCAGGGTTGGGGAAAAACTGTTTTTT.

The chain uses TRBV4-2 and TRBJ2-1; unclear D gene. The CDR3 is 16 residues long. The V end lost 1 base, the J end lost 9 bases, and 19 bases lay between the germline ends. Germline V gene lookup returns CDR1 LGHNA and CDR2 YNFKEQ. CDR3 nucleotide sequence: TGTGCCAGCAGCCAAGCCGGTATGGTAGATCAAGGTGAGCAGTTCTTC. Translation gives CASSQAGMVDQGEQFF.

Comment on this clone: Its ends do not fully match the called genes, so a read error is possible. CDR3 sequence reads: CASSPLYGYRAF. The CDR3 DNA follows: TGTGCCAGCAGTCCACTCTATGGCTACAGGGCCTTC. V gene TRBV28 combines with J gene TRBJ1-2, with D perhaps TRBD1 (6 bases). Per the germline V gene, CDR1 is MDHEN and CDR2 is SYDVKM. The CDR3 loop spans 12 amino acids.

The rearrangement uses TRBV6-6 and TRBJ2-7, with 10 bases lining up with TRBD1. CDR1 and CDR2 from the germline V gene are MNHNY and SVGAGI (reference sequence). Trimming removed 6 bases from V and 2 bases from J; junction bases left unmatched: 7. The CDR3 extends over 15 amino acids. The CDR3 region has the DNA TGTGCCAGCAGGCCCCGGGACAGGGGTACCTACGAGCAGTACTTC. Protein: CASRPRDRGTYEQYF.

A note on this clone: Other DNA sequences in this sample translate to the same CDR3. The rearrangement links TRBV7-3 to TRBJ2-6; either TRBD1 or TRBD2 may supply D (6 bases each). This CDR3 contains 16 residues. Germline lookup yields CDR1 SGHTA and CDR2 FQGTGA. Trimming left V 5 bases short and J 2 bases short, with 13 bases between. The CDR3 region has the DNA TGTGCCAGCAGCCTGACGGAGGGGGCTGGGGCCAACGTCCTGACTTTC. Amino acid sequence: CASSLTEGAGANVLTF.

The V call is TRBV28, the J call TRBJ2-7; D is undetermined. With 3 bases removed from V and 3 bases from J, the gap between germline ends came to 6 bases. The germline V gene encodes CDR1 MDHEN and CDR2 SYDVKM. The CDR3 has 12 residues. CDR3 region: CASSFYDYEQYF. DNA for the CDR3: TGTGCCAGCAGTTTTTACGACTACGAGCAGTACTTC.

The rearrangement uses TRBV4-1 and TRBJ1-4; maybe TRBD1 (5 bases). V lost 0 bases and J lost 6, with 11 bases in between. Germline V gene sequence: CDR1 MGHRA, CDR2 YSYEKL. The CDR3 extends over 15 amino acids. DNA of the CDR3: TGCGCCAGCAGCCAAGACGGGGGGTATGATGAAAAACTGTTTTTT. Translated: CASSQDGGYDEKLFF.

The chain is built from TRBV7-3 and TRBJ2-5; 7 bases match TRBD2. Trimming removed 2 bases from V and 3 bases from J; junction bases left unmatched: 12. The germline gives CDR1 SGHTA, CDR2 FQGTGA. This CDR3 comprises 17 residues. CDR3 protein: CASSLHGRGEFKETQYF. CDR3 nucleotides: TGTGCCAGCAGCTTACACGGACGGGGGGAATTTAAAGAGACCCAGTACTTC.

In DNA form, the CDR3 reads TGTGCCAGCAGCCAGGTAGCGGGAGGCTCGAACACCGGGGAGCTGTTTTTT. This codes for CASSQVAGGSNTGELFF. This chain connects TRBV3-1 (or the pseudogene TRBV3-2) to TRBJ2-2; 10 bases align to TRBD2. The CDR3 is 17 amino acids. Germline CDR1 is LGHDT and CDR2 is YNNKEL (reference sequence). V lost 3 bases, J lost 0 bases, and 4 bases stayed unmatched.

The gene calls are TRBV9 and TRBJ1-4, with D possibly TRBD1 on 5 matching bases. The V gene's germline CDR1 is SGDLS and CDR2 YYNGEE. The CDR3 is 15 amino acids. Trimming took 0 bases from V and 8 from J, leaving 14 bases between them. The CDR3 region has the DNA TGTGCCAGCAGCGTAGAGGGCGGGGCGACGGAAAAACTGTTTTTT. It yields the protein CASSVEGGATEKLFF.

This chain uses TRBV25-1 with TRBJ1-5, with D unresolved. Trimming pared 2 bases from V and 3 bases from J, leaving 8 bases between. Germline CDR1 MGHDK, CDR2 SYGVNS. The CDR3 has 14 residues. CDR3 sequence reads: CASSEDGYNQPQHF. CDR3 nucleotides: TGTGCCAGCAGTGAAGACGGGTACAATCAGCCCCAGCATTTT.